This section outlines one T cell receptor beta chain sequence together with its context. These data originate in a study of blood T cell repertoires in COVID-19. Profiled with immunoSEQ multiplex PCR; TCRdb holds only in-frame clones, not every one. The sample shows roughly 50,000 clones, roughly four fifths of them seen only once. V was clipped by 0 bases and J by 0 bases, with 12 bases between them. This CDR3 spans 17 amino acids. Germline V gene sequence: CDR1 KGHSH, CDR2 LQKENI. This chain uses TRBV18 with TRBJ2-1, with D maybe TRBD2 (5 bases). This receptor was taken from a woman aged 55-70 years with acute or convalescent COVID-19. The specimen sequenced was peripheral blood. The CDR3 region is CASSPPNGMSSYNEQFF. CDR3 nucleotide sequence: TGTGCCAGCTCACCACCTAACGGGATGAGCTCCTACAATGAGCAGTTCTTC.